This T cell receptor beta chain was captured by sequencing in a study of T cells in Graves' hyperthyroidism and ophthalmopathy. Overall study findings and caveats: Blood samples included most of the expanded thyroid clonotypes exceeding 0.001.

This clonotype was counted between two and nine times. The antigen is unknown. Germline CDR1 reads LGHNA; CDR2 reads YNFKEQ. V lost 0 bases to trimming and J lost 2 bases; unmatched junction nucleotides: 5. The CDR3 totals 17 residues. Amplification yielded TCR beta CDR3 regions, with RNA transcripts as the source. HTBI primers drove first-round RT-PCR of the TCR CDR3. TCRdb processed the multiplex PCR reads anew with MiXCR; each CDR3 protein has one entry. The sample contains about 210,000 distinct CDR3 sequences, under 20% of which appear only once. Each diagnosis was grounded in clinical symptoms, serum thyroxine and TRAb, thyroid ultrasound, and orbital computed tomography. The authors obtained PBMCs from more than 8 ml of fresh peripheral blood.

The receptor was derived from a man aged 45-60 years with Graves' hyperthyroidism. The sequenced sample was blood. The chain carries TRBV4-2 and TRBJ2-1; TRBD2 aligns across 9 bases. In DNA form, the CDR3 reads TGTGCCAGCAGCCAAGATATTAGCGGGAGCGCCTACAATGAGCAGTTCTTC. The encoded protein is CASSQDISGSAYNEQFF.